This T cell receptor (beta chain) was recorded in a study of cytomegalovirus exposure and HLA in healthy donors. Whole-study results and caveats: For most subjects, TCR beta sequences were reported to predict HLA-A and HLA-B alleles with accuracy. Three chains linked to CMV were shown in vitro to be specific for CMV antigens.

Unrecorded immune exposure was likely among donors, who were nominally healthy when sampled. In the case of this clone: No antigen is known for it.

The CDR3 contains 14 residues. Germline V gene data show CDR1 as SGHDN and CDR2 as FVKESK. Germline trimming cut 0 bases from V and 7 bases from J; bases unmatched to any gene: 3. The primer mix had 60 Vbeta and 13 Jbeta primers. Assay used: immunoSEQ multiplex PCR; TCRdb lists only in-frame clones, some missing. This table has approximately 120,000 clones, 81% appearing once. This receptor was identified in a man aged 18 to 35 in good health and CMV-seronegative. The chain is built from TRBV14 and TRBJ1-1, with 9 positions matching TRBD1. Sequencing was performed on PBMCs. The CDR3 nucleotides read TGTGCCAGCAGCCAAGAGTGGACAGGGGATGAAGCTTTCTTT. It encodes CASSQEWTGDEAFF. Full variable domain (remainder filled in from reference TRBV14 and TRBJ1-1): EAGVTQFPSHSVIEKGQTVTLRCDPISGHDNLYWYRRVMGKEIKFLLHFVKESKQDESGMPNNRFLAERTGGTYSTLKVQPAELEDSGVYFCASSQEWTGDEAFFGQGTRLTVV.